These T cell receptor beta chains were read from a single sample in a study of blood T cell repertoires in COVID-19. The repertoire was sequenced with immunoSEQ multiplex PCR; TCRdb's copy has only in-frame clones and lacks some. The data contain about 46,000 clones, 75% to 90% of them seen just once; the ten biggest clones take up roughly a third. Material for sequencing was peripheral blood. Receptors originate from an elderly woman with COVID-19, enrolled during active disease. CDR3s include the opening cysteine and the closing phenylalanine or tryptophan. A D gene is named only where the DNA matches it firmly. Some rows have no size entry. The others give once, few or many, or a class for an expanded clone.

d_call j_call cdr3_length clone_size v_call cdr3_nt cdr3_aa
. TRBJ1-1 14 . TRBV6-6 TGTGCCAGCAGACGCGGACAGCTGAACACTGAAGCTTTCTTT CASRRGQLNTEAFF
TRBD1 TRBJ1-2 15 . TRBV18 TGTGCCAGCTCGGCACAGGGGGCGCTCGGCTATGGCTACACCTTC CASSAQGALGYGYTF
TRBD1 TRBJ1-2 15 . TRBV28 TGTGCCAGCAGTCTTCCCGGGACAGCGAACTATGGCTACACCTTC CASSLPGTANYGYTF
. TRBJ1-1 14 few TRBV4-2 TGTGCCAGCAGCCAAGGCCAACTAGGCACTGAAGCTTTCTTT CASSQGQLGTEAFF
TRBD2 TRBJ2-5 11 . TRBV19 TGTGCCGCTTCGGGGGGGGAGACCCAGTACTTC CAASGGETQYF
. TRBJ1-1 15 . TRBV19 TGTGCCAGTAGGCCCCTGGGGCAGCAGTCCATTGAAGCTTTCTTT CASRPLGQQSIEAFF
. TRBJ1-2 15 . TRBV4-1 TGCGCCAGAGAAGATTCGCAACAGGCGAACTATGGCTACACCTTC CAREDSQQANYGYTF